The clone carrying this TCR beta chain was recorded many times. Amplified TCR beta CDR3 regions came from RNA transcripts. HTBI primers were used for first-round RT-PCR of the TCR CDR3. TCRdb redid the calling of the multiplex PCR reads with MiXCR, one entry per CDR3 protein. The table includes approximately 870,000 distinct CDR3 sequences, more than 30% detected once. These data are taken from a study of T cells in Graves' hyperthyroidism and ophthalmopathy. The CDR3 spans 12 residues. Per germline, CDR1 LNHNV and CDR2 YYDKDF (reference sequence). The V and J ends lost 8 bases and 0 bases respectively, with 7 bases between them.

This receptor was obtained from a man between 18 and 35 years old with Graves' hyperthyroidism. The chain recombines TRBV15 with TRBJ1-1, with D possibly being TRBD1 (5 bases). Sequencing was carried out using blood. CDR3: CATSGVNTEAFF. As DNA, the CDR3 is TGTGCCACCTCGGGGGTGAACACTGAAGCTTTCTTT.